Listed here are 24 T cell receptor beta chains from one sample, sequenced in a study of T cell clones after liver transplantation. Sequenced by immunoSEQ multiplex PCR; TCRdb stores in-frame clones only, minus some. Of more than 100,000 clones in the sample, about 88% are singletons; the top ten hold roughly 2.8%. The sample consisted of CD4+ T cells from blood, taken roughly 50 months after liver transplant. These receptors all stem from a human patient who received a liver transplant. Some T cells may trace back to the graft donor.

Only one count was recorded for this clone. The DNA for the CDR3 is TGCGCCAGCAGCTTGGGGTCAGGGGGAAAAGAGACCCAGTACTTC. As protein: CASSLGSGGKETQYF. This chain connects TRBV5-1 to TRBJ2-5, with 7 bases aligning to TRBD1. The CDR3 is 15 amino acids. Germline CDR1 SGHRS, CDR2 YFSETQ. J lost 3 bases, V lost 0 bases, and 5 bases had no gene match.

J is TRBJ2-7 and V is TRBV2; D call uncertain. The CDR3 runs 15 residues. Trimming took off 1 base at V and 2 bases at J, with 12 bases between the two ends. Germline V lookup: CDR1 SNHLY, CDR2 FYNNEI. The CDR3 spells CASSEVGVLAYEQYF. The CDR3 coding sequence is TGTGCCAGCAGTGAAGTTGGGGTCCTGGCCTACGAGCAGTACTTC.

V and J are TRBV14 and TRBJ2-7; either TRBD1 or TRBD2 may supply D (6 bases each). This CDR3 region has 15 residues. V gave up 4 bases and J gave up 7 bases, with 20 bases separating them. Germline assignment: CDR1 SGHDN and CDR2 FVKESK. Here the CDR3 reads CASSPLTSGATEQYF. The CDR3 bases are TGTGCCAGCAGCCCCCTAACGTCGGGGGCAACGGAGCAGTACTTC.

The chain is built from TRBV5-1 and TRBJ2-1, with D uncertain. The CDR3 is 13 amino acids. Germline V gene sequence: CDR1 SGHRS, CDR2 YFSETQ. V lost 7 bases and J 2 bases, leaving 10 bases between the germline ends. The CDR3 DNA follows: TGCGCCAGCCACAGCCCCCCCTACAATGAGCAGTTCTTC. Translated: CASHSPPYNEQFF.

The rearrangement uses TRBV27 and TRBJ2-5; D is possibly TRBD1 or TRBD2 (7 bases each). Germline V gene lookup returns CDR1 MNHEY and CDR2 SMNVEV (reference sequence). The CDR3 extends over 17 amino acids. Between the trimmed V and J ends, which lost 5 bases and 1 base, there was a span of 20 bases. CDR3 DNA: TGTGCCAGCAGTCTGGCTTACAGGGGAGGGGGCCAAGAGACCCAGTACTTC. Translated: CASSLAYRGGGQETQYF.

The CDR3 sequence: CASSESARHSGNTIYF. CDR3 bases: TGCGCCAGCAGTGAGTCGGCCCGACACTCTGGAAACACCATATATTTT. The genes are TRBV10-2 and TRBJ1-3; no reliable D call. Germline V gene sequence: CDR1 WSHSY, CDR2 SAAADI. V lost 0 bases and J 0 bases, leaving 9 bases between the germline ends. This CDR3 is built from 16 residues.

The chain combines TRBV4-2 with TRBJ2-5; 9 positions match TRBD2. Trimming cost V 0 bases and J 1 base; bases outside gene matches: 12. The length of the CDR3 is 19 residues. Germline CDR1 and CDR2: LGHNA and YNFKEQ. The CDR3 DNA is TGTGCCAGCAGCCAAGATGTAGCGGGGCTAGCGGGGATCCAAGAGACCCAGTACTTC. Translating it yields CASSQDVAGLAGIQETQYF.

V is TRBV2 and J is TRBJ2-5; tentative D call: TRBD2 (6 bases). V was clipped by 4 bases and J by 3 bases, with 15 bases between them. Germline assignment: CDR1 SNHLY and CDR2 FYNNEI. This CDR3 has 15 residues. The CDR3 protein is CASSGGWDFKETQYF. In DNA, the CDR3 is TGTGCCAGCAGTGGGGGGTGGGACTTTAAAGAGACCCAGTACTTC.

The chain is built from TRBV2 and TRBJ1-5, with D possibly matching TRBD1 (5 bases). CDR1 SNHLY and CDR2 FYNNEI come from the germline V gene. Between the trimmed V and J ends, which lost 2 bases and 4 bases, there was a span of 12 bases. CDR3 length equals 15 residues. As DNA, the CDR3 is TGTGCCAGCAGTGAATGGGTTCGGGGGAATCAGCCCCAGCATTTT. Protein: CASSEWVRGNQPQHF.

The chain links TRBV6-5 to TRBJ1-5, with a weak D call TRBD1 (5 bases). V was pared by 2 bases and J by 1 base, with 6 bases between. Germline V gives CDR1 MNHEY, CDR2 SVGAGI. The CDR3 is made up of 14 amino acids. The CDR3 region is CASSYQGSNQPQHF. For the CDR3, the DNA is TGTGCCAGCAGTTACCAGGGAAGCAATCAGCCCCAGCATTTT.

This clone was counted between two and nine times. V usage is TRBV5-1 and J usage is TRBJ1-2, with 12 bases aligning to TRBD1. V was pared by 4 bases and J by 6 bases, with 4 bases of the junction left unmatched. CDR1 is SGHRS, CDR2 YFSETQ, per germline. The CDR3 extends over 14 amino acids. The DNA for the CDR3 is TGCGCCAGCAGCACGGGACAGGGGGCAAATGGCTACACCTTC. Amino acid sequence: CASSTGQGANGYTF.

The DNA for the CDR3 is TGTGCCAGCAGCGCCCTAGTACCCGGGGAGCTGTTTTTT. This translates into CASSALVPGELFF. This sequence joins TRBV9 and TRBJ2-2; unclear D gene. The germline V and J ends were trimmed by 3 bases and 6 bases, with 9 bases remaining between them. The CDR3 has 13 residues. Germline V CDR1 and CDR2: SGDLS, YYNGEE.

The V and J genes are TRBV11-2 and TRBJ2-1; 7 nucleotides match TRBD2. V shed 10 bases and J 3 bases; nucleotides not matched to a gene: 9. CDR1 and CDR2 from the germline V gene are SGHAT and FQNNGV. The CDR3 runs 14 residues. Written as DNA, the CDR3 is TGTGCCACCACCCTAGCGGCGGACTACAATGAGCAGTTCTTC. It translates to CATTLAADYNEQFF.

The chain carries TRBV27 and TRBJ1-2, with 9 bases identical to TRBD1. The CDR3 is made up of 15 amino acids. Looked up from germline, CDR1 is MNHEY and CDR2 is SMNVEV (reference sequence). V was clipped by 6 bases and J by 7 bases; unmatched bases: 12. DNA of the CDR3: TGTGCCAGCAGCACACAGGGGGCGGGCGAGGGTGGCTACACCTTC. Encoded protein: CASSTQGAGEGGYTF.

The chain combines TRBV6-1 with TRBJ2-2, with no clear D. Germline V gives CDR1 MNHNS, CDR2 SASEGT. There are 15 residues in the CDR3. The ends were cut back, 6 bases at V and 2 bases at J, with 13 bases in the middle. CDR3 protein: CASRANPDNTGELFF. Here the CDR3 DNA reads TGTGCCAGCAGGGCTAATCCCGATAACACCGGGGAGCTGTTTTTT.

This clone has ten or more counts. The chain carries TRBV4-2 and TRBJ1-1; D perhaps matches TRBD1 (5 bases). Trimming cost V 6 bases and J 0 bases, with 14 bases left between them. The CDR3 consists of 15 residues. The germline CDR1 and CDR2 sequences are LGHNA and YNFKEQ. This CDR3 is CASSPQARVNTEAFF. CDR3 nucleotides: TGTGCCAGCAGTCCTCAGGCCAGGGTGAACACTGAAGCTTTCTTT.

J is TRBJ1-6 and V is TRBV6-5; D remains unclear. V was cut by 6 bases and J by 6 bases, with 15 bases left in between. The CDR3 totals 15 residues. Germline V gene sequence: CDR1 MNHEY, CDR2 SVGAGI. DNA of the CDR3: TGTGCCAGCAGCAACGGGTTTCTCCCTAATTCACCCCTCCACTTT. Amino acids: CASSNGFLPNSPLHF.

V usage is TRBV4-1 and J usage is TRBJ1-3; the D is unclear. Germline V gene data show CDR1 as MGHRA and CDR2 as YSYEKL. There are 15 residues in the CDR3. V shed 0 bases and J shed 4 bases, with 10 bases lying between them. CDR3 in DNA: TGCGCCAGCAGCCAAGAGACGGGAACGGGAAACACCATATATTTT. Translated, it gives CASSQETGTGNTIYF.

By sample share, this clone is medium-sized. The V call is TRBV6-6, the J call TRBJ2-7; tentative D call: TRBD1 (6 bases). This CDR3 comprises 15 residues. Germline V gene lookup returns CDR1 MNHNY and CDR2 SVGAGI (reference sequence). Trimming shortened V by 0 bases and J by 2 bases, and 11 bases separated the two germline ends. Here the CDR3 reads CASSYSLGAPYEQYF. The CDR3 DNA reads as TGTGCCAGCAGTTACTCGCTGGGGGCACCCTACGAGCAGTACTTC.

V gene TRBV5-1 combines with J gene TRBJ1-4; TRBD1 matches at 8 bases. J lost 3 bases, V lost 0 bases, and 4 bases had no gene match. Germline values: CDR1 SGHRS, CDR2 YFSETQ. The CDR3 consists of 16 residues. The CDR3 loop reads CASSLAPGQANEKLFF. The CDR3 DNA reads TGCGCCAGCAGCTTGGCCCCGGGACAGGCTAATGAAAAACTGTTTTTT. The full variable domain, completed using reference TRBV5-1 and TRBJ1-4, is KAGVTQTPRYLIKTRGQQVTLSCSPISGHRSVSWYQQTPGQGLQFLFEYFSETQRNKGNFPGRFSGRQFSNSRSEMNVSTLELGDSALYLCASSLAPGQANEKLFFGSGTQLSVL.

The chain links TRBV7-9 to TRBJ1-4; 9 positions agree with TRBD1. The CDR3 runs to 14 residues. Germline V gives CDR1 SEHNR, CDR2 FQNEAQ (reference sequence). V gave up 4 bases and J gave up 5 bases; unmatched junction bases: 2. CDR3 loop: CASSSTGGNEKLFF. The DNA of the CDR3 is TGTGCCAGCAGCTCGACAGGGGGGAATGAAAAACTGTTTTTT.

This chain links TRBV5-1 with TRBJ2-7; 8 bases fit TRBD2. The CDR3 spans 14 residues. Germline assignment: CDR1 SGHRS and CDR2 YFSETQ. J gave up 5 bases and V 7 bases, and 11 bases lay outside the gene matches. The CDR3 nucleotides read TGCGCCAGCGGAGACAGCGGGAGTGTTAACGAGCAGTACTTC. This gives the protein CASGDSGSVNEQYF.

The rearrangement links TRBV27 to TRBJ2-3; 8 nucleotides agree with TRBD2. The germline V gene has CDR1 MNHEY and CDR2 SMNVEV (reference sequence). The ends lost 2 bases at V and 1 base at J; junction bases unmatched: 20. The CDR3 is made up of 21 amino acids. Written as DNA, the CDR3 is TGTGCCAGCAGTTTAATTCGGCTAGCGGGTCCGGAGTGGGCCCGCACAGATACGCAGTATTTT. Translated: CASSLIRLAGPEWARTDTQYF.

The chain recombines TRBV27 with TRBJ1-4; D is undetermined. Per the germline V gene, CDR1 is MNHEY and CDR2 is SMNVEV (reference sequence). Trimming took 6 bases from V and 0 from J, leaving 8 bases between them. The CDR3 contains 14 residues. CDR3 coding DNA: TGTGCCAGCAGGGGTTTCGCAACTAATGAAAAACTGTTTTTT. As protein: CASRGFATNEKLFF.